The 32 T cell receptor beta chains in this list originate from one sample, sequenced in a study of blood T cell repertoires in COVID-19. Assay: immunoSEQ multiplex PCR; the TCRdb copy retains only in-frame clones and omits some. The profile shows 130,000 or so clones, approximately 83% of them singletons. The sequencing input was peripheral blood. All receptors come from a human donor in a cohort sampled during active COVID-19.

The chain recombines TRBV3-1 (or the pseudogene TRBV3-2) with TRBJ1-2; possibly TRBD1 for D (5 bases). The CDR3 is made up of 15 amino acids. Looked up from germline, CDR1 is LGHDT and CDR2 is YNNKEL (reference sequence). The V end was cut by 0 bases, the J end by 5 bases, with 13 bases between. The CDR3: CASSQDRRGLYGYTF. In nucleotides, the CDR3 is TGTGCCAGCAGCCAAGATAGGAGGGGTCTGTATGGCTACACCTTC.

The rearrangement uses TRBV7-3 and TRBJ2-3; 10 positions agree with TRBD2. J gave up 3 bases and V 3 bases, and 6 bases lay outside the gene matches. Germline V CDR1 and CDR2: SGHTA, FQGTGA. CDR3 length: 16 residues. CDR3 in amino acids: CASSFGTSAGTDTQYF. Written as DNA, the CDR3 is TGTGCCAGCAGCTTCGGGACTAGCGCTGGTACAGATACGCAGTATTTT.

This clone was counted between two and nine times. This chain uses TRBV5-1 with TRBJ2-1, with TRBD2 matching over 16 bases. The CDR3 loop spans 16 amino acids. V shed 4 bases, J shed 9 bases, and the junction held 7 bases outside the gene matches. Germline values: CDR1 SGHRS, CDR2 YFSETQ. The CDR3 nucleotides are TGCGCCAGCAGCCTGGGACTAGCGGGAGGGCCTTCTGAGCAGTTCTTC. Translated: CASSLGLAGGPSEQFF.

The chain is built from TRBV5-1 and TRBJ2-7, with 10 bases that match TRBD2. Germline loops: CDR1 SGHRS, CDR2 YFSETQ. This CDR3 is built from 15 residues. Unmatched junction bases numbered 6, after V lost 4 bases and J lost 2 bases. The CDR3 loop reads CASSVTSGRTYEQYF. CDR3 coding DNA: TGCGCCAGCAGCGTGACTAGCGGGCGTACCTACGAGCAGTACTTC. Full variable domain (outside the CDR3, taken from reference TRBV5-1 and TRBJ2-7): KAGVTQTPRYLIKTRGQQVTLSCSPISGHRSVSWYQQTPGQGLQFLFEYFSETQRNKGNFPGRFSGRQFSNSRSEMNVSTLELGDSALYLCASSVTSGRTYEQYFGPGTRLTVT.

This chain joins TRBV4-1 and TRBJ2-3; 7 nucleotides agree with TRBD2. The germline V gene encodes CDR1 MGHRA and CDR2 YSYEKL. This CDR3 spans 17 amino acids. The junction had 15 bases not matched to a gene; V was cut back by 4 bases and J by 5 bases. The CDR3 loop is CASSRTVGGGSKDTQYF. The DNA for the CDR3 is TGCGCCAGCAGCCGAACTGTGGGCGGGGGATCAAAAGATACGCAGTATTTT.

The gene calls are TRBV28 and TRBJ2-2; D is ambiguous. V was cut by 3 bases and J by 6 bases, with 5 bases left in between. Germline CDR1 reads MDHEN; CDR2 reads SYDVKM. This CDR3 contains 12 residues. CDR3 coding DNA: TGTGCCAGCAGTTTCCCAGCCGGGGAGCTGTTTTTT. This sequence encodes CASSFPAGELFF.

Only a few counts were recorded for this clone. The gene calls are TRBV5-1 and TRBJ1-3; perhaps TRBD1 as D (5 bases). The ends were cut back, 5 bases at V and 9 bases at J, with 15 bases in the middle. The germline gives CDR1 SGHRS, CDR2 YFSETQ. The CDR3 totals 13 residues. The CDR3 nucleotides are TGCGCCAGCAGTGGGCAGGGTAATGCCACCATATATTTT. Its protein product is CASSGQGNATIYF.

This chain uses TRBV3-1 (or the pseudogene TRBV3-2) with TRBJ2-5; the D gene is possibly TRBD2 (5 bases). Germline-derived CDR1 and CDR2 are LGHDT and YNNKEL (reference sequence). The CDR3 extends over 15 amino acids. V was pared by 0 bases and J by 4 bases, with 12 bases between. Written as DNA, the CDR3 is TGTGCCAGCAGCCAAGAGGCCGGGGTGGTAGAGACCCAGTACTTC. This codes for CASSQEAGVVETQYF.

The chain joins TRBV28 to TRBJ2-7; 12 bases fit TRBD2. CDR3 length: 17 amino acids. Per the germline V gene, CDR1 is MDHEN and CDR2 is SYDVKM. After removal of 7 bases from V and 3 bases from J, the junction contained 13 bases not matched to a gene. This CDR3 reads CASNFGGLAGISYEQYF. In DNA form, the CDR3 reads TGTGCCAGCAACTTTGGGGGACTAGCGGGCATTAGCTACGAGCAGTACTTC.

This chain uses TRBV5-5 with TRBJ1-1, with 8 bases aligning to TRBD1. The J segment lost 5 bases and the V segment lost 4 bases, leaving 7 bases of the junction unmatched. Germline CDR1 reads SGHKS; CDR2 reads YYEKEE (reference sequence). This CDR3 has 14 amino acids. The CDR3 sequence is CASSGTGSWTEAFF. DNA for the CDR3: TGTGCCAGCAGCGGGACAGGAAGCTGGACTGAAGCTTTCTTT.

This sequence joins TRBV5-1 and TRBJ2-2, with TRBD1 identical over 8 bases. This CDR3 has 16 amino acids. Germline V gives CDR1 SGHRS, CDR2 YFSETQ. The J segment lost 1 base and the V segment lost 1 base, leaving 3 bases of the junction unmatched. The CDR3 region is CASSLSQGGNTGELFF. CDR3 nucleotide sequence: TGCGCCAGCAGCTTGTCACAGGGGGGGAACACCGGGGAGCTGTTTTTT.

The CDR3 nucleotides read TGTGCCAGCAGCCTCCGGGGTGGGGGCGTAGGGGCCCAGTACTTC. It encodes CASSLRGGGVGAQYF. V usage is TRBV7-2 and J usage is TRBJ2-5, with D perhaps matching TRBD1 (6 bases). The CDR3 runs 15 residues. Trimming left V 5 bases short and J 9 bases short, with 22 bases between. Germline values: CDR1 SGHTA, CDR2 FQGNSA.

The V and J genes are TRBV7-9 and TRBJ2-1; TRBD2 might be the D (5 bases). Trimming stripped 2 bases from V and 6 bases from J, with 11 bases between. This CDR3 has 14 residues. Per the germline V gene, CDR1 is SEHNR and CDR2 is FQNEAQ (reference sequence). In DNA form, the CDR3 reads TGTGCCAGCAGCTTAACGTCCGAGGGCAATGAGCAGTTCTTC. Translated: CASSLTSEGNEQFF.

The chain uses TRBV5-1 and TRBJ1-1, with TRBD1 identical over 11 bases. With 2 bases clipped from V and 1 base from J, the junction kept 7 bases outside the gene matches. Germline V gives CDR1 SGHRS, CDR2 YFSETQ. The CDR3 is 17 amino acids. The CDR3 coding sequence is TGCGCCAGCAGCTTTTTCGGACAGGGGGCTGGGAACACTGAAGCTTTCTTT. Translated: CASSFFGQGAGNTEAFF.

Details on this clone: At one end, the junction sequence differs from germline, possibly due to a read error. This chain connects TRBV19 to TRBJ1-1; D is perhaps TRBD1 (5 bases). Germline V CDR1 and CDR2: LNHDA, SQIVND (reference sequence). The CDR3 is 14 amino acids. The CDR3 spells CASSTGQTNSEAFF. DNA for the CDR3: TGTGCCAGTAGTACCGGACAAACGAACTCTGAAGCTTTCTTT.

The V and J genes are TRBV5-4 and TRBJ2-4; the match to TRBD1 covers 11 bases. After removal of 4 bases from V and 9 bases from J, the junction contained 6 bases not matched to a gene. The germline gives CDR1 SGHNT, CDR2 YYREEE (reference sequence). The CDR3 consists of 14 residues. For the CDR3, the DNA is TGTGCCAGCAGCATCCCGGGACAGGGGGGCATTCAGTACTTC. This encodes CASSIPGQGGIQYF.

The chain joins TRBV7-9 to TRBJ1-2, with 7 bases lining up with TRBD1. The CDR3 covers 15 residues. CDR1 and CDR2 from the germline V gene are SEHNR and FQNEAQ (reference sequence). The trim removed 5 bases at V and 4 bases at J, leaving 10 bases unmatched. As DNA, the CDR3 is TGTGCCAGCAGCGTGGGGACAGCCTTAACCTATGGCTACACCTTC. Protein product: CASSVGTALTYGYTF.

This clone is medium-sized within its sample. This chain links TRBV10-3 with TRBJ2-5; a weak D match, TRBD1 (5 bases). The CDR3 loop spans 12 amino acids. Trimming shortened V by 4 bases and J by 5 bases, and 8 bases separated the two germline ends. The germline V gene encodes CDR1 ENHRY and CDR2 SYGVKD. Here the CDR3 reads CAISAKGETQYF. The CDR3 DNA is TGTGCCATCAGTGCGAAGGGGGAGACCCAGTACTTC.

The chain employs TRBV24-1 and TRBJ2-3, with D unresolved. Trimming took 3 bases from V and 2 from J, leaving 8 bases between them. The CDR3 consists of 14 residues. From germline, CDR1 is KGHDR and CDR2 SFDVKD. This CDR3 is CATSDRRTTDTQYF. Written as DNA, the CDR3 is TGTGCCACCAGTGATCGGAGAACCACAGATACGCAGTATTTT.

The V gene is TRBV19, the J gene TRBJ1-5; 7 bases map to TRBD1. Trimming cost V 10 bases and J 2 bases; bases outside gene matches: 14. The CDR3 contains 16 residues. From germline, CDR1 is LNHDA and CDR2 SQIVND (reference sequence). CDR3 amino acids: CATWGEQGIRNQPQHF. Here the CDR3 DNA reads TGTGCCACGTGGGGGGAACAGGGGATTCGCAATCAGCCCCAGCATTTT.

The rearrangement uses TRBV29-1 and TRBJ2-1; no reliable D call. Trimming removed 7 bases at V and 9 bases at J, with 19 bases between. Germline values: CDR1 SQVTM, CDR2 ANQGSEA. The CDR3 is made up of 13 amino acids. CDR3 region: CSGRPDPPGEQFF. CDR3 coding DNA: TGCAGCGGAAGACCAGACCCCCCGGGTGAGCAGTTCTTC.

This chain joins TRBV29-1 and TRBJ2-3, with 10 bases that match TRBD2. The CDR3 is 13 amino acids. CDR1 is SQVTM and CDR2 is ANQGSEA in the germline V gene. The trim removed 7 bases at V and 1 base at J, leaving 2 bases unmatched. The CDR3 DNA sequence: TGCAGCGCCGGGACTAGCGGCACAGATACGCAGTATTTT. It encodes CSAGTSGTDTQYF.

The rearrangement uses TRBV2 and TRBJ1-2; TRBD1 is a possible D gene (5 bases). The V end lost 2 bases, the J end lost 10 bases, and 20 bases lay between the germline ends. Germline V gene sequence: CDR1 SNHLY, CDR2 FYNNEI. The CDR3 is 15 amino acids. CDR3: CASSERRGVGRHYTF. CDR3 sequence (DNA): TGTGCCAGCAGTGAACGCCGGGGGGTAGGTCGGCACTACACCTTC.

The chain combines TRBV12-3 or TRBV12-4 with TRBJ2-7; D is possibly TRBD2 (5 bases). The CDR3 is 13 amino acids. V was shortened by 7 bases and J by 2 bases, with 12 bases between the two germline ends. CDR3 loop: CASIRTGTYEQYF. CDR3 nucleotide sequence: TGTGCCAGCATCCGGACTGGCACCTACGAGCAGTACTTC.

The genes are TRBV10-2 and TRBJ2-7; possible D gene TRBD1, 5 bases. Germline V gives CDR1 WSHSY, CDR2 SAAADI. CDR3 size: 13 residues. Trimming stripped 2 bases from V and 3 bases from J, with 8 bases between. CDR3 sequence reads: CASSEDSYYEQYF. The DNA of the CDR3 is TGCGCCAGCAGTGAGGACAGTTACTACGAGCAGTACTTC.

The chain has TRBV3-1 (or the pseudogene TRBV3-2) and TRBJ2-7; 13 bases map to TRBD2. Germline assignment: CDR1 LGHDT and CDR2 YNNKEL (reference sequence). This CDR3 is 16 amino acids long. Trimming cost V 3 bases and J 3 bases; bases outside gene matches: 5. CDR3 residues: CASSQTSGRLIYEQYF. In DNA, the CDR3 is TGTGCCAGCAGCCAGACTAGCGGGAGGTTAATCTACGAGCAGTACTTC.

This chain uses TRBV11-2 with TRBJ2-1, with 11 bases lining up with TRBD2. The CDR3 consists of 17 residues. The germline gives CDR1 SGHAT, CDR2 FQNNGV. The V segment lost 5 bases and the J segment 6 bases; nucleotides outside the gene matches: 12. The DNA for the CDR3 is TGTGCCAGCAGCGATATGGAACTAGCGGGAGTCGTCAATGAGCAGTTCTTC. This encodes CASSDMELAGVVNEQFF.

The V and J genes are TRBV2 and TRBJ2-2; 11 bases match TRBD2. Trimming at V came to 5 bases and at J to 7 bases, leaving 6 bases not matched to a gene. This CDR3 spans 15 amino acids. Per the germline V gene, CDR1 is SNHLY and CDR2 is FYNNEI. The CDR3 DNA follows: TGTGCCAGCAGTCGACTAGCGGGATTGATCGGGGAGCTGTTTTTT. Protein sequence: CASSRLAGLIGELFF.

The chain carries TRBV28 and TRBJ2-1; tentatively, D is TRBD2 (6 bases). CDR1 MDHEN and CDR2 SYDVKM come from the germline V gene. The V end was cut by 2 bases, the J end by 10 bases, with 15 bases between. The CDR3 sequence is 14 residues long. CDR3 sequence reads: CASSLGPPTSEQFF. CDR3 nucleotide sequence: TGTGCCAGCAGTTTAGGGCCCCCTACTAGCGAGCAGTTCTTC.

The J gene is TRBJ2-7, the V gene TRBV12-3 or TRBV12-4; D is perhaps TRBD2 (5 bases). Trimming stripped 3 bases from V and 6 bases from J, with 9 bases between. CDR3 length: 12 amino acids. CDR3 residues: CASSFGRGEQYF. The CDR3 DNA sequence: TGTGCCAGCAGTTTCGGTCGGGGCGAGCAGTACTTC.

The chain links TRBV7-9 to TRBJ2-3; D might be TRBD1 (5 bases). The CDR3 covers 13 residues. V gave up 4 bases and J gave up 4 bases, with 9 bases separating them. Germline V gives CDR1 SEHNR, CDR2 FQNEAQ (reference sequence). The DNA for the CDR3 is TGTGCCAGCAGCTCCCAGGGATCAGATACGCAGTATTTT. Protein sequence: CASSSQGSDTQYF.

The V gene is TRBV19, the J gene TRBJ2-5; 7 bases align to TRBD1. V shed 0 bases, J shed 5 bases, and the junction held 9 bases outside the gene matches. Germline CDR1 LNHDA, CDR2 SQIVND (reference sequence). The CDR3 has 16 amino acids. The CDR3 DNA reads as TGTGCCAGTAGTATAGATCTGACAGGGAACGAGGAGACCCAGTACTTC. Residues: CASSIDLTGNEETQYF.